One and the same sample provided the 24 T cell receptor beta chains below, sequenced in a study of chemoradiotherapy in HPV16-positive cancers. The repertoire was sequenced with immunoSEQ multiplex PCR; TCRdb's copy has only in-frame clones and lacks some. The table has about 68,000 clones, around nine tenths seen once. The specimen comprised blood, sampled from a patient who underwent chemoradiotherapy. These receptors were collected from a human donor with HPV-associated anogenital cancer.

The chain couples TRBV9 to TRBJ1-4; 7 bases are shared with TRBD1. The CDR3 has 15 residues. CDR1 and CDR2 (germline): SGDLS, YYNGEE. The ends lost 3 bases at V and 3 bases at J; junction bases unmatched: 5. The chain's CDR3 is CASSETGMANEKLFF. The CDR3 coding sequence is TGTGCCAGCAGCGAGACAGGGATGGCTAATGAAAAACTGTTTTTT.

The CDR3 reads CASSGTGGSYFDTQYF. CDR3 in DNA: TGTGCCAGCAGCGGGACAGGGGGAAGTTATTTTGATACGCAGTATTTT. The chain links TRBV11-2 to TRBJ2-3, with 11 bases matching TRBD1. From germline, CDR1 is SGHAT and CDR2 FQNNGV. V shed 5 bases, J shed 6 bases, and the junction held 10 bases outside the gene matches. CDR3 size: 16 residues. Supplemented by reference TRBV11-2 and TRBJ2-3, the full variable domain reads EAGVAQSPRYKIIEKRQSVAFWCNPISGHATLYWYQQILGQGPKLLIQFQNNGVVDDSQLPKDRFSAERLKGVDSTLKIQPAKLEDSAVYLCASSGTGGSYFDTQYFGPGTRLTVL.

As concerns this clone: Its ends do not fully match the called genes, so a read error is possible. This chain joins TRBV7-7 and TRBJ2-1, with a tentative D call TRBD1 (6 bases). This CDR3 contains 16 residues. Germline V gene lookup returns CDR1 SSHAT and CDR2 FNYEAQ (reference sequence). CDR3 sequence (DNA): TGTGCTAGCAGCAGTACAGGGCCCAGCTCCTACAATGAGCAGTTCTTC. Protein sequence: CASSSTGPSSYNEQFF.

The chain combines TRBV2 with TRBJ2-3; 11 nucleotides align to TRBD2. The CDR3 extends over 15 amino acids. J gave up 8 bases and V 1 base, and 5 bases lay outside the gene matches. CDR1 and CDR2 (germline): SNHLY, FYNNEI. CDR3 region: CASSEDSGGASTQYF. The CDR3 coding sequence is TGTGCCAGCAGTGAAGATAGCGGGGGGGCCAGTACGCAGTATTTT.

The chain is built from TRBV7-9 and TRBJ2-5; tentatively, D is TRBD1 or TRBD2 (5 bases each). This CDR3 region has 16 residues. CDR1 and CDR2 (germline): SEHNR, FQNEAQ (reference sequence). The V and J ends lost 5 bases and 4 bases respectively, with 20 bases between them. The CDR3 region is CASSLVVRSGGETQYF. DNA of the CDR3: TGTGCCAGCAGCCTGGTGGTGAGGAGTGGGGGAGAGACCCAGTACTTC.

J is TRBJ1-5 and V is TRBV5-5; D gene unclear. CDR1 SGHKS and CDR2 YYEKEE come from the germline V gene (reference sequence). The V and J ends lost 0 bases and 3 bases respectively, with 7 bases between them. The CDR3 runs 14 residues. The CDR3 DNA is TGTGCCAGCAGCTTGGGGCGGCCCAATCAGCCCCAGCATTTT. Protein product: CASSLGRPNQPQHF. Looking up the rest from reference TRBV5-5 and TRBJ1-5 gives the full variable domain: DAGVTQSPTHLIKTRGQQVTLRCSPISGHKSVSWYQQVLGQGPQFIFQYYEKEERGRGNFPDRFSARQFPNYSSELNVNALLLGDSALYLCASSLGRPNQPQHFGDGTRLSIL.

The V call is TRBV15, the J call TRBJ1-1; D remains unclear. Trimming pared 1 base from V and 6 bases from J, leaving 6 bases between. The CDR3 totals 12 residues. Looked up from germline, CDR1 is LNHNV and CDR2 is YYDKDF (reference sequence). CDR3 loop: CATSRAGPEAFF. The DNA for the CDR3 is TGTGCCACCAGCAGAGCAGGCCCTGAAGCTTTCTTT.

The chain links TRBV9 to TRBJ2-3; TRBD2 aligns across 8 bases. Germline V gene data show CDR1 as SGDLS and CDR2 as YYNGEE. J lost 3 bases, V lost 0 bases, and 6 bases had no gene match. This CDR3 has 16 residues. The CDR3 loop is CASSVVSGASTDTQYF. The CDR3 DNA follows: TGTGCCAGCAGCGTAGTTAGCGGGGCTTCAACAGATACGCAGTATTTT.

The gene calls are TRBV6-1 and TRBJ1-6; tentatively, D is TRBD1 (6 bases). V was pared by 6 bases and J by 11 bases, with 17 bases between. The CDR3 totals 14 residues. Per the germline V gene, CDR1 is MNHNS and CDR2 is SASEGT. CDR3 sequence (DNA): TGTGCCAGCAGCTCGGACAGAGGGATAACACCCCTCCACTTT. This encodes CASSSDRGITPLHF.

This clone has a handful of counts. The genes are TRBV5-1 and TRBJ2-1; D gene uncertain. This CDR3 comprises 16 residues. Germline V gives CDR1 SGHRS, CDR2 YFSETQ. Trimming shortened V by 0 bases and J by 4 bases, and 14 bases separated the two germline ends. CDR3 residues: CASSLEPPLRYNEQFF. CDR3 DNA: TGCGCCAGCAGCTTGGAGCCCCCCTTGCGTTACAATGAGCAGTTCTTC.

This clone was picked up a small number of times. The DNA for the CDR3 is TGTGCCATCAGCCCGACGGGGGGCCAAAGCACAGATACGCAGTATTTT. Translating gives CAISPTGGQSTDTQYF. V gene TRBV10-3 combines with J gene TRBJ2-3; TRBD2 might be the D (7 bases). The CDR3 has 16 residues. Trimming stripped 6 bases from V and 0 bases from J, with 16 bases between. Looked up from germline, CDR1 is ENHRY and CDR2 is SYGVKD.

A single count supports this clone. The J gene is TRBJ1-5, the V gene TRBV28, with D possibly being TRBD1 (5 bases). The V end was cut by 2 bases, the J end by 1 base, with 9 bases between. CDR1 is MDHEN, CDR2 SYDVKM, per germline. This CDR3 spans 15 amino acids. CDR3 loop: CASSLGGSSNQPQHF. CDR3 nucleotide sequence: TGTGCCAGCAGTTTAGGGGGTTCCAGCAATCAGCCCCAGCATTTT.

The DNA for the CDR3 is TGTGCCAGCAGCCGGGACAGGGGACTCTCAAACACTGAAGCTTTCTTT. Amino acid sequence: CASSRDRGLSNTEAFF. V usage is TRBV5-4 and J usage is TRBJ1-1; TRBD1 matches at 10 bases. From germline, CDR1 is SGHNT and CDR2 YYREEE (reference sequence). V shed 4 bases and J 2 bases; nucleotides not matched to a gene: 8. This CDR3 is 16 amino acids long.

The rearrangement joins TRBV27 to TRBJ2-1; no reliable D call. Trimming took 3 bases from V and 4 from J, leaving 4 bases between them. Germline loops: CDR1 MNHEY, CDR2 SMNVEV (reference sequence). This CDR3 contains 12 residues. The CDR3 here is CASSFGYNEQFF. In nucleotides, the CDR3 is TGTGCCAGCAGTTTCGGTTACAATGAGCAGTTCTTC.

The chain combines TRBV6-5 with TRBJ1-2; no clear D gene. V gave up 7 bases and J gave up 10 bases, with 22 bases separating them. CDR3 length: 14 residues. Per germline, CDR1 MNHEY and CDR2 SVGAGI. In DNA, the CDR3 is TGTGCCAGCACCCTTTCATCGAGTGGCGGGCACTACACCTTC. This gives the protein CASTLSSSGGHYTF.

This clone was observed a few times. This chain links TRBV6-1 with TRBJ2-5, with D possibly matching TRBD1 (5 bases). Deletions cut 3 bases from V and 3 bases from J, with 14 bases between. CDR1 and CDR2 (germline): MNHNS, SASEGT. The CDR3 length is 15 residues. The CDR3, as DNA: TGTGCCAGCAGTGATATCCACAAGGGGAAAGAGACCCAGTACTTC. This gives the protein CASSDIHKGKETQYF.

This chain joins TRBV11-2 and TRBJ2-7, with a possible D match to TRBD2 (5 bases). The V gene's germline CDR1 is SGHAT and CDR2 FQNNGV. The CDR3 sequence is 12 residues long. Trimming shortened V by 5 bases and J by 6 bases, and 11 bases separated the two germline ends. The CDR3 reads CASSPSGSEQYF. Here the CDR3 DNA reads TGTGCCAGCAGCCCTAGTGGGAGCGAGCAGTACTTC.

The chain joins TRBV6-5 to TRBJ2-5; D might be TRBD2 (6 bases). Germline lookup yields CDR1 MNHEY and CDR2 SVGAGI. This CDR3 comprises 15 residues. The V and J ends lost 2 bases and 5 bases respectively, with 15 bases between them. CDR3 protein: CASSYKGLQDETQYF. Written as DNA, the CDR3 is TGTGCCAGCAGTTACAAGGGACTCCAGGATGAGACCCAGTACTTC.

The J gene is TRBJ1-5, the V gene TRBV4-1, with D tentatively TRBD1 (5 bases). The length of the CDR3 is 16 residues. The germline gives CDR1 MGHRA, CDR2 YSYEKL. V shed 0 bases and J shed 4 bases, with 13 bases lying between them. The CDR3 coding sequence is TGCGCCAGCAGCCAAGATGGGGCGGCAGGAAATCAGCCCCAGCATTTT. Protein sequence: CASSQDGAAGNQPQHF.

This clone was seen only a few times. The chain recombines TRBV19 with TRBJ1-1, with 7 bases identical to TRBD1. This CDR3 comprises 14 residues. V was pared by 6 bases and J by 4 bases, with 8 bases of the junction left unmatched. Germline loops: CDR1 LNHDA, CDR2 SQIVND (reference sequence). As DNA, the CDR3 is TGTGCCAGTAGCCCAGGGGGAGGGGGCACTGAAGCTTTCTTT. This encodes CASSPGGGGTEAFF.

The rearrangement links TRBV9 to TRBJ2-2; 7 nucleotides match TRBD2. Germline lookup yields CDR1 SGDLS and CDR2 YYNGEE. The V segment lost 6 bases and the J segment 4 bases; nucleotides outside the gene matches: 9. The CDR3 spans 15 residues. The CDR3 DNA sequence: TGTGCCAGCACCAAAAGGGAGGGACCCACCGGGGAGCTGTTTTTT. Translating gives CASTKREGPTGELFF.

This chain uses TRBV6-6 with TRBJ2-1, with 10 positions matching TRBD2. Germline values: CDR1 MNHNY, CDR2 SVGAGI (reference sequence). The junction had 4 bases not matched to a gene; V was cut back by 0 bases and J by 8 bases. CDR3 length equals 15 residues. In nucleotides, the CDR3 is TGTGCCAGCAGTTACTCGGCTAGCGGGAGTTATGAGCAGTTCTTC. It encodes CASSYSASGSYEQFF.

The chain carries TRBV5-5 and TRBJ2-7; 7 bases fit TRBD1. V was clipped by 3 bases and J by 3 bases; unmatched bases: 6. The V gene's germline CDR1 is SGHKS and CDR2 YYEKEE (reference sequence). The CDR3 spans 14 residues. CDR3 DNA sequence: TGTGCCAGCAGCTGGACAGGTAAAATCTACGAGCAGTACTTC. Amino acids: CASSWTGKIYEQYF.

The chain has TRBV28 and TRBJ2-3; D unresolved. Trimming stripped 2 bases from V and 7 bases from J, with 10 bases between. Germline V gene lookup returns CDR1 MDHEN and CDR2 SYDVKM. CDR3 size: 13 residues. CDR3 in DNA: TGTGCCAGCAGTTTAGCTATGGCGTATACGCAGTATTTT. This codes for CASSLAMAYTQYF.